This entry concerns a single T cell receptor beta chain. These data come from a study of OX40 agonist ivuxolimab in advanced cancers. As for the study in general: At roughly 80% male, the cohort had a mean age of approximately 64 years, ranging from 23 to 79. Prior therapy, whether anti-PD-1, anti-PD-L1 or anti-CTLA-4, was allowed, and roughly 40% had some.

Generated by immunoSEQ multiplex PCR, the TCRdb table keeps only in-frame clones and is missing some. The sample lists about 64,000 clones, 80% to 90% occurring once. Germline V gene sequence: CDR1 MDHEN, CDR2 SYDVKM. The CDR3 totals 14 residues. Between the trimmed V and J ends, which lost 2 bases and 1 base, there was a span of 8 bases. V gene TRBV28 combines with J gene TRBJ1-1; D is uncertain. The material sequenced was CD4+ or CD8+ T cells sorted from blood, taken in a trial of the OX40 agonist ivuxolimab. The TCR originated in an adult with an advanced solid tumor such as melanoma, head and neck, liver or kidney cancer. The CDR3 DNA reads as TGTGCCAGCAGTTTACAACAGTCGAACACTGAAGCTTTCTTT. It is translated as CASSLQQSNTEAFF.